This is a list of T cell receptor beta chains from one sample in a study of OX40 agonist ivuxolimab in advanced cancers. The assay was immunoSEQ multiplex PCR, and TCRdb's table has in-frame clones only and misses some. The table includes about 95,000 clones, 85% to 90% detected once. The sample consisted of CD4+ or CD8+ T cells sorted from blood, taken in a trial of the OX40 agonist ivuxolimab. All receptors come from an adult with an advanced solid tumor such as melanoma, head and neck, liver or kidney cancer. Both conserved end residues are part of each CDR3. A D gene is named only where the DNA matches it firmly. Rows give clone size only sometimes, using once, few, many, or a class for an expanded clone.

>.|TRBV14|.|TRBJ1-1
CASSQDRGWRTEAFF
TGTGCCAGCAGCCAAGACCGGGGGTGGAGGACTGAAGCTTTCTTT
>.|TRBV2|few|TRBJ1-1
CASSGTDQNTEAFF
TGTGCCAGCAGTGGGACTGATCAGAACACTGAAGCTTTCTTT
>.|TRBV7-9|.|TRBJ1-1
CASSPPRGDTFRAFF
TGTGCCAGCAGCCCCCCTCGAGGGGATACGTTTAGAGCTTTCTTT
>.|TRBV5-4|.|TRBJ2-3
CASSPTGEVADTQYF
TGTGCCAGCAGCCCGACGGGGGAAGTGGCAGATACGCAGTATTTT
>TRBD2|TRBV11-3|.|TRBJ2-1
CASSLRLAEYNEQFF
TGTGCCAGCAGCTTAAGACTAGCGGAGTACAATGAGCAGTTCTTC
>TRBD2|TRBV19|.|TRBJ2-1
CASSIGTSGRGNEQFF
TGTGCCAGTAGTATAGGAACTAGCGGGAGAGGCAATGAGCAGTTCTTC
>.|TRBV6-1|.|TRBJ1-5
CASSERGIVGNQPQHF
TGTGCCAGCAGTGAACGGGGGATTGTGGGCAATCAGCCCCAGCATTTT
>TRBD2|TRBV5-1|.|TRBJ2-5
CASSLTSGGDPQETQYF
TGCGCCAGCAGCCTCACTAGCGGGGGGGACCCCCAAGAGACCCAGTACTTC
>.|TRBV15|.|TRBJ1-1
CATSSDPNTEAFF
TGTGCCACCAGCAGCGACCCAAACACTGAAGCTTTCTTT
>TRBD1|TRBV4-3|.|TRBJ2-2
CASSQTGVDTGELFF
TGCGCCAGCAGCCAAACAGGGGTTGACACCGGGGAGCTGTTTTTT
>.|TRBV5-4|.|TRBJ1-2
CASSRDGPNYGYTF
TGTGCCAGCAGCCGGGACGGACCCAACTATGGCTACACCTTC
>TRBD2|TRBV19|.|TRBJ2-7
CASSTSGATYEQYF
TGTGCCAGTAGTACCAGCGGGGCCACCTACGAGCAGTACTTC
>.|TRBV19|.|TRBJ1-5
CASSIENGNQPQHF
TGTGCCAGTAGTATAGAAAACGGTAATCAGCCCCAGCATTTT
>.|TRBV9|.|TRBJ1-1
CASSARPGQLHFF
TGTGCCAGCAGCGCCCGGCCGGGACAATTGCATTTCTTT